This T cell receptor (beta chain) is from a study of blood T cell repertoires in COVID-19. The CDR3 is 13 residues long. With V trimmed by 6 bases and J by 5 bases, 4 bases remained unmatched. Germline V gives CDR1 LGHDT, CDR2 YNNKEL (reference sequence). Concerning this clone itself: The identical CDR3 is also encoded by other nucleotide sequences in the sample.

As handled by the study authors: Estimation of nucleated cell counts relied on the amplification of reference gene primers. Data came from immunoSEQ multiplex PCR; TCRdb stores just in-frame clones and leaves some out. Clone size and V and J calls were adopted from that table, with D and trimming inferred from the DNA. The sample has about 21,000 clones; around 81% are singletons. This rearrangement joins TRBV3-1 (or the pseudogene TRBV3-2) to TRBJ1-2; 9 positions match TRBD1. The sequenced sample consisted of peripheral blood. The sequence was obtained from a man in his 60s with active COVID-19. CDR3 loop: CASRPGQGYGYTF. In DNA, the CDR3 is TGTGCCAGCAGACCGGGACAGGGTTATGGCTACACCTTC.